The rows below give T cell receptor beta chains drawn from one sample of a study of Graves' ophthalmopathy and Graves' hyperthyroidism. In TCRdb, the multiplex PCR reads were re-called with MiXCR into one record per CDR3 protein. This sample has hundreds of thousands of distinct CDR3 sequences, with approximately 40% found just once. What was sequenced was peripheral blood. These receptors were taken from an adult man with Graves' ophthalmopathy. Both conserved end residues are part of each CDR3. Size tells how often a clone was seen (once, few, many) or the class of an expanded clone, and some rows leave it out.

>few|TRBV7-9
CASSLTSSTGELFF
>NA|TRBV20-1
CSASPVAHNEQFF
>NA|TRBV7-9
CASSQRDPGELFF
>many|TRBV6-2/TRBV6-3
CASSYPNREEQYF
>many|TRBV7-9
CASSRPGQMNTEAFF
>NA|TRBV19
CASSITGTGNNYGYTF
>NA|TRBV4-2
CASSQDELNQPQHF
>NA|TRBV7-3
CASRLQGLPAGETQYF
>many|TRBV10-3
CATQHGQTNTEAFF
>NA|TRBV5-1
CASSSGGTSGQETQYF
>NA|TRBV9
CASSPGLAWVETQYF
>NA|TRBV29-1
CAWSYRVNYGYTF
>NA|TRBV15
CATGPSGSFGNEQFF
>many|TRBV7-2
CASSWGESYEQYF
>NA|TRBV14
CASSQTGPLNSGPSWPNVLTF
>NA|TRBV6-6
CASRRLTGNNSPLHF
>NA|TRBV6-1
CASRGQGAPRNGYTF
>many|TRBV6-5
CASSNRRDQETQYF
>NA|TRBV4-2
CASSHRGGQGIGQPQHF
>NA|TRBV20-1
CSSKDPSLANYGYTF
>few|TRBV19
CASSIRDRGYEQYF
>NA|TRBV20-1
CSARPGGAGVGKETQYF
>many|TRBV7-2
CASSQDSPNQPQHF
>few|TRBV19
CASSMGLTGADTGELFF
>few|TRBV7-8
CASSQDQGRGQGSPLHF
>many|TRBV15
CATSRGGYNQPQHF
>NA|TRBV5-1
CASSNRDRNTGELFF
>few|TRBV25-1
CASSVGGQTNTGELFF
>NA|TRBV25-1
CASSASQGSGELFF